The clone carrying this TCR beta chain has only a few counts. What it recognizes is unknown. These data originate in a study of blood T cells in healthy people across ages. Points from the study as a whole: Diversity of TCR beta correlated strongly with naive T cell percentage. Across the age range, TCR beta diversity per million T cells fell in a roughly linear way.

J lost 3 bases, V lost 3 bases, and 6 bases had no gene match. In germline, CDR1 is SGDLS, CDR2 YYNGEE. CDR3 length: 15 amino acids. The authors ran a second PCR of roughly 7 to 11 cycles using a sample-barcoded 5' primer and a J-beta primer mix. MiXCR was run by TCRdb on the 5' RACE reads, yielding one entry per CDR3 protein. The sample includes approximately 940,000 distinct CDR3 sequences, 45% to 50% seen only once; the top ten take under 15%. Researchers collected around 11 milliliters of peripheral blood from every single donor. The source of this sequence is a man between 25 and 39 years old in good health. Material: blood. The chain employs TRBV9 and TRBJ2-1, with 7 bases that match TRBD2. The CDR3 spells CASSASGDYYNEQFF. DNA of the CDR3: TGTGCCAGCAGCGCGTCGGGGGACTACTACAATGAGCAGTTCTTC.